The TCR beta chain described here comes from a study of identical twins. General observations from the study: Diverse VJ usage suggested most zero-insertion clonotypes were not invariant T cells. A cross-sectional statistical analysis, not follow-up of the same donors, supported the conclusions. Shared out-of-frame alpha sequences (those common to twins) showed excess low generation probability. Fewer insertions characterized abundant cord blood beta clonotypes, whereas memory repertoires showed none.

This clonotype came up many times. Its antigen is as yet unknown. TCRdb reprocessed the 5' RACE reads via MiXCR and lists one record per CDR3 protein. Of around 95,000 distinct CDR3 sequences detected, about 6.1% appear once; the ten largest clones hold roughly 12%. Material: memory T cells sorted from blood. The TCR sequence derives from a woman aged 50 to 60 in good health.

CDR3 bases: TGTGCCAGCGGGCTAGCGGCCTACAATGAGCAGTTCTTC. The encoded protein is CASGLAAYNEQFF. The chain couples TRBV6-1 to TRBJ2-1; 7 bases are a match to TRBD2. The CDR3 covers 13 residues. V was pared by 8 bases and J by 2 bases, with 3 bases of the junction left unmatched. Per germline, CDR1 MNHNS and CDR2 SASEGT.